This T cell receptor beta chain was sequenced for a study of blood T cell repertoires in COVID-19. The assay was immunoSEQ multiplex PCR, and TCRdb's table has in-frame clones only and misses some. The sample holds over 65,000 clones, approximately 90% seen once. The CDR3 consists of 15 residues. Germline V gene lookup returns CDR1 WNHNN and CDR2 SYGVQD (reference sequence). For this clone: Mismatch with germline at one junction end may stem from a read error.

The chain has TRBV10-1 and TRBJ2-5; the D gene is possibly TRBD1 (5 bases). The sample comprised peripheral blood. This clonotype originated in a man aged 45-60 years with active COVID-19. CDR3 bases: TGCGCCAGTTACCTACAGGAATTTACACAAGGGACCCAGTACTTC. Its protein is CASYLQEFTQGTQYF.